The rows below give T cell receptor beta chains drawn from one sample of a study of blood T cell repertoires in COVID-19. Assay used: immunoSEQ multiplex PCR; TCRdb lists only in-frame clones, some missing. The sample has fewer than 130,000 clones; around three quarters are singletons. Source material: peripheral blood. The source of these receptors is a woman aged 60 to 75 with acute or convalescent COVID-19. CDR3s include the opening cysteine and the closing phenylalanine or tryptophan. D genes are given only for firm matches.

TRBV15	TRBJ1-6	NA	CATSRGGDSSSYNSPLHF
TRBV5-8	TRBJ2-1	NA	CASSLAPGRHFNEQFF
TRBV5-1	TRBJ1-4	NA	CASSLMGQVNEKLFF
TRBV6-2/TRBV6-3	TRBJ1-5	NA	CASSSGQVGNQPQHF
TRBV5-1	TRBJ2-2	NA	CASSLSEANTGELFF
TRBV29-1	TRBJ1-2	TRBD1	CSVEALQGSGYTF
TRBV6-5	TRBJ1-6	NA	CASSEGRLPGSPLHF
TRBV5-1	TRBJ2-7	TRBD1	CASSMDRDRSGYEQYF
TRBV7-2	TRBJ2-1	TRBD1	CASSSGQGVGNEQFF
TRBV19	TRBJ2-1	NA	CASSHGRVDEQFF
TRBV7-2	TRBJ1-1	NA	CASSLGPGRAFF
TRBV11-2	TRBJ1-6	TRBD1	CASSLSGVTGGSPLHF
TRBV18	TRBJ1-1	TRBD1	CASSPLGQGQDEAFF
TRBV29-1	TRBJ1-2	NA	CSVENMSPYGYTF
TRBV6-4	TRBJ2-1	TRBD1	CASSLQGDSYNEQFF
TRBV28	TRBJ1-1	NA	CASSGGRRNTEAFF
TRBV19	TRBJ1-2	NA	CASRTSGVIYGYTF
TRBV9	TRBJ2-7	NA	CASSPGQTYEQYF
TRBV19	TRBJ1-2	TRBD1	CASSGKDRVNGYTF
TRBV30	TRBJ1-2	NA	CAWSSRAFGYTF
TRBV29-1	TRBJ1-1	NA	CSVVTPEAFF
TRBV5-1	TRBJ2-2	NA	CASSLIRPQGTGELFF